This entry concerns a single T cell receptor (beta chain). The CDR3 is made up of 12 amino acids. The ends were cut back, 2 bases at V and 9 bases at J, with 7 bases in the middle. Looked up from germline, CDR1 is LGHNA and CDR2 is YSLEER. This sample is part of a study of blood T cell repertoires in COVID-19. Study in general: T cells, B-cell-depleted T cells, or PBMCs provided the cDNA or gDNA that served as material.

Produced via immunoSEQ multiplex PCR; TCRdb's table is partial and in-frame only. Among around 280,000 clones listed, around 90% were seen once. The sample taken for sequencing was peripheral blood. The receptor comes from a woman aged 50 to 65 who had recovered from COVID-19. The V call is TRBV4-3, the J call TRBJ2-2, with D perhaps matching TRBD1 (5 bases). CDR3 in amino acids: CASSQQGRELFF. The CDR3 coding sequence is TGCGCCAGCAGCCAACAGGGTCGGGAGCTGTTTTTT.